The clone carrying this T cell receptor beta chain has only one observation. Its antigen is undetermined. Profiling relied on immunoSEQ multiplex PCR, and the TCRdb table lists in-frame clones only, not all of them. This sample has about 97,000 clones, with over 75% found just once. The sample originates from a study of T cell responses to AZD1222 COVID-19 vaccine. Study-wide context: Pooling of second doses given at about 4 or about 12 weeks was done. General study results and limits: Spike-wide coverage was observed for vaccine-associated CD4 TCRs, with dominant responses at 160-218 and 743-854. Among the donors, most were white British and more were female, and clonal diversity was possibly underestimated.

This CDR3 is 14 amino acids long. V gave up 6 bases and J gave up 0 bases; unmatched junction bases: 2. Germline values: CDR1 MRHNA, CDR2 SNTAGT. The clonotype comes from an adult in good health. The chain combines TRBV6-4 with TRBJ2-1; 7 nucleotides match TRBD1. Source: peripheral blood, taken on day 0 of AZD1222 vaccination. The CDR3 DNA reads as TGTGCCAGCAGAAGGGACAGCTCCTACAATGAGCAGTTCTTC. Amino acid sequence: CASRRDSSYNEQFF.